The 19 T cell receptor beta chains below all came from one sample that was sequenced in a study of shared clonotypes between healthy human individuals. Clones were read by immunoSEQ multiplex PCR, and TCRdb kept only the in-frame ones, dropping some. The data hold millions of clones, with 93% observed a single time. Specimen: naive CD4+ T cells from PBMCs. Subset of the sample: CD45RA+ positively selected. These receptors were obtained from a man aged 18-30 years in good health. Some clones in this sample may be carry-over from other donors' samples.

The chain combines TRBV14 with TRBJ2-7; perhaps D is TRBD1 or TRBD2 (5 bases each). The V gene's germline CDR1 is SGHDN and CDR2 FVKESK. The CDR3 covers 14 residues. V lost 6 bases, J lost 0 bases, and 12 bases lay in between. CDR3 sequence reads: CASSRPGTSYEQYF. The CDR3 DNA reads as TGTGCCAGCAGTCGACCCGGGACCTCCTACGAGCAGTACTTC.

V and J are TRBV5-6 and TRBJ2-3, with 8 bases lining up with TRBD1. This CDR3 contains 15 residues. V shed 4 bases and J 0 bases; nucleotides not matched to a gene: 4. Germline V gene lookup returns CDR1 SGHDT and CDR2 YYEEEE. The DNA of the CDR3 is TGTGCCAGCAGCGTCCAGGGGGCCAGCACAGATACGCAGTATTTT. Its protein is CASSVQGASTDTQYF.

This clone was detected only once. The CDR3 bases are TGTGCCAGCAGCTTAGGCAGGGGGTCTAACTATGGCTACACCTTC. It yields the protein CASSLGRGSNYGYTF. The chain recombines TRBV7-9 with TRBJ1-2, with 7 bases that match TRBD1. V shed 1 base, J shed 0 bases, and the junction held 2 bases outside the gene matches. This CDR3 comprises 15 residues. Germline CDR1 is SEHNR and CDR2 is FQNEAQ (reference sequence).

For this clone: Other DNA sequences of this sample code for an identical CDR3. The CDR3 reads CASSLVRADTQYF. In DNA form, the CDR3 reads TGTGCCAGCAGCTTAGTACGGGCAGATACGCAGTATTTT. The rearrangement links TRBV7-2 to TRBJ2-3; no clear D gene. The CDR3 is 13 residues long. With 1 base removed from V and 4 bases from J, the gap between germline ends came to 6 bases. Germline V CDR1 and CDR2: SGHTA, FQGNSA.

V gene TRBV30 combines with J gene TRBJ2-7; 8 nucleotides match TRBD1. The CDR3 has 15 amino acids. Germline loops: CDR1 GTSNPN, CDR2 SVGIG (reference sequence). The trim removed 1 base at V and 7 bases at J, leaving 12 bases unmatched. Written as DNA, the CDR3 is TGTGCCTGGAGTGGACCGGACAGGGATTATGTGGAGCAGTACTTC. The encoded protein is CAWSGPDRDYVEQYF. Full variable domain (outside the CDR3, taken from reference TRBV30 and TRBJ2-7): SQTIHQWPATLVQPVGSPLSLECTVEGTSNPNLYWYRQAAGRGLQLLFYSVGIGQISSEVPQNLSASRPQDRQFILSSKKLLLSDSGFYLCAWSGPDRDYVEQYFGPGTRLTVT.

The V call is TRBV7-8, the J call TRBJ2-3, with 14 nucleotides matching TRBD2. The trim removed 5 bases at V and 4 bases at J, leaving 5 bases unmatched. CDR3 size: 16 residues. The germline V gene has CDR1 SGHVS and CDR2 FQNEAQ. The CDR3 spells CASSPMGLAGADTQYF. CDR3 nucleotides: TGTGCCAGCAGCCCGATGGGACTAGCGGGGGCAGATACGCAGTATTTT.

The chain links TRBV7-9 to TRBJ1-2; 9 bases line up with TRBD1. J gave up 4 bases and V 5 bases, and 11 bases lay outside the gene matches. The CDR3 consists of 16 residues. Looked up from germline, CDR1 is SEHNR and CDR2 is FQNEAQ (reference sequence). The CDR3 sequence: CASSPGGDRVSYGYTF. In DNA, the CDR3 is TGTGCCAGCAGCCCTGGGGGGGACAGGGTCAGCTATGGCTACACCTTC.

The chain employs TRBV7-9 and TRBJ1-1, with a tentative D call TRBD1 (6 bases). Trimming removed 5 bases at V and 0 bases at J, with 13 bases between. Germline loops: CDR1 SEHNR, CDR2 FQNEAQ (reference sequence). There are 15 residues in the CDR3. The DNA of the CDR3 is TGTGCCAGCAGCCTCAACAGGGACTTGAACACTGAAGCTTTCTTT. This translates into CASSLNRDLNTEAFF.

This clone was recorded once. The chain employs TRBV19 and TRBJ2-2; 10 positions match TRBD2. The trim removed 7 bases at V and 9 bases at J, leaving 11 bases unmatched. CDR3 length equals 15 residues. The V gene's germline CDR1 is LNHDA and CDR2 SQIVND (reference sequence). The CDR3 DNA follows: TGTGCCAGTACCCAAGCGGGAGGGCCTTTCAGGGAGCTGTTTTTT. Translated, it gives CASTQAGGPFRELFF. The whole variable domain, filled in from reference TRBV19 and TRBJ2-2, reads DGGITQSPKYLFRKEGQNVTLSCEQNLNHDAMYWYRQDPGQGLRLIYYSQIVNDFQKGDIAEGYSVSREKKESFPLTVTSAQKNPTAFYLCASTQAGGPFRELFFGEGSRLTVL.

The chain joins TRBV4-1 to TRBJ2-6, with a possible D match to TRBD2 (5 bases). V was pared by 0 bases and J by 1 base, with 16 bases between. The CDR3 loop spans 19 amino acids. The germline V gene encodes CDR1 MGHRA and CDR2 YSYEKL. The CDR3 coding sequence is TGCGCCAGCAGCCAAGATTTTCTGGGGTCGGGGTCTGGGGCCAACGTCCTGACTTTC. Translated, it gives CASSQDFLGSGSGANVLTF.

The chain combines TRBV28 with TRBJ2-1; the D gene is possibly TRBD2 (5 bases). V was shortened by 6 bases and J by 0 bases, with 24 bases between the two germline ends. The CDR3 has 19 amino acids. Germline CDR1 reads MDHEN; CDR2 reads SYDVKM. CDR3 bases: TGTGCCAGCAGCCCTTATCGTGGACGAGGGCCAAGCTCCTACAATGAGCAGTTCTTC. Translating it yields CASSPYRGRGPSSYNEQFF.

The chain links TRBV2 to TRBJ2-5; TRBD2 matches 13 bases. This CDR3 has 15 residues. Trimming took 5 bases from V and 5 from J; bases not matched to a gene: 5. Looked up from germline, CDR1 is SNHLY and CDR2 is FYNNEI. As DNA, the CDR3 is TGTGCCAGCAGTCCATGGACTAGCGGGAGTGAGACCCAGTACTTC. As protein: CASSPWTSGSETQYF.

The chain has TRBV11-1 and TRBJ2-5; possible D gene TRBD1, 6 bases. The V end lost 5 bases, the J end lost 3 bases, and 16 bases lay between the germline ends. This CDR3 is 15 amino acids long. Germline V lookup: CDR1 SGHAT, CDR2 FQDESV (reference sequence). The CDR3 DNA follows: TGTGCCAGCAGCCTTCTTGGACAGTTAGAAGAGACCCAGTACTTC. Its protein is CASSLLGQLEETQYF.

This rearrangement joins TRBV30 to TRBJ2-7; D may be TRBD1 (6 bases). The germline V gene encodes CDR1 GTSNPN and CDR2 SVGIG (reference sequence). With 3 bases removed from V and 4 bases from J, the gap between germline ends came to 16 bases. The CDR3 length is 14 residues. The CDR3 nucleotides read TGTGCCTGGAGGCCCGGGACACAAGTGTACGAGCAGTACTTC. Translation: CAWRPGTQVYEQYF.

The chain has TRBV10-3 and TRBJ1-2; D call uncertain. Germline-derived CDR1 and CDR2 are ENHRY and SYGVKD. This CDR3 region has 14 residues. V was pared by 7 bases and J by 0 bases, with 12 bases between. This CDR3 reads CAINQPGANYGYTF. CDR3 in DNA: TGTGCCATCAACCAACCTGGGGCTAACTATGGCTACACCTTC.

The genes are TRBV27 and TRBJ1-1; D is unresolved. Germline CDR1 MNHEY, CDR2 SMNVEV (reference sequence). The CDR3 has 13 residues. With 0 bases removed from V and 2 bases from J, the gap between germline ends came to 4 bases. CDR3 sequence: CASSLSANTEAFF. For the CDR3, the DNA is TGTGCCAGCAGTTTATCCGCTAACACTGAAGCTTTCTTT.

This chain joins TRBV2 and TRBJ1-5, with 9 bases lining up with TRBD1. With V trimmed by 6 bases and J by 4 bases, 7 bases remained unmatched. The germline V gene encodes CDR1 SNHLY and CDR2 FYNNEI. This CDR3 has 15 amino acids. CDR3 region: CASRFGTGTNQPQHF. DNA for the CDR3: TGTGCCAGCAGGTTCGGGACAGGGACGAATCAGCCCCAGCATTTT. Drawing the rest from reference TRBV2 and TRBJ1-5, the complete variable domain is EPEVTQTPSHQVTQMGQEVILRCVPISNHLYFYWYRQILGQKVEFLVSFYNNEISEKSEIFDDQFSVERPDGSNFTLKIRSTKLEDSAMYFCASRFGTGTNQPQHFGDGTRLSIL.

This clone has only one observation. This chain connects TRBV28 to TRBJ2-1, with 7 bases lining up with TRBD1. The trim removed 4 bases at V and 0 bases at J, leaving 0 bases unmatched. The CDR3 sequence is 14 residues long. Germline CDR1 is MDHEN and CDR2 is SYDVKM. The CDR3 reads CASSWTGSYNEQFF. CDR3 DNA: TGTGCCAGCAGTTGGACAGGCTCCTACAATGAGCAGTTCTTC.

The chain combines TRBV6-6 with TRBJ2-7, with D unclear. The CDR3 contains 15 residues. Trimming took off 4 bases at V and 5 bases at J, with 18 bases between the two ends. Germline CDR1 reads MNHNY; CDR2 reads SVGAGI (reference sequence). CDR3 in amino acids: CASSSRTQNIDEQYF. CDR3 bases: TGTGCCAGCAGTTCTCGGACCCAAAATATCGACGAGCAGTACTTC.